Listed here is a single T cell receptor beta chain. Its antigen is not known. The targeted sequencing depth was 1 in 200,000 to 1 in 1 million T cells. The protocol was immunoSEQ multiplex PCR, while the TCRdb copy is restricted to in-frame clones and leaves out a portion. The data show under 150,000 clones, with roughly 80% seen just once and 3.3% held by the top ten. This sample was included in a study of cytotoxic CD8 clonotypes in ibrutinib-treated CLL. Study information: Of the patients, around 12 were relapsed/refractory, approximately 15 treatment-naive and fewer than 18 IGHV unmutated. Findings and caveats of the study: Increased clonality at ibrutinib response gave way to a return toward baseline at progression.

This receptor was obtained from a human donor with chronic lymphocytic leukemia. Sequences were derived from PBMCs, sampled after 24 months of ibrutinib treatment.

Here the CDR3 DNA reads TGTGCCAGCAGCTTACAACCGGGAGGAGAGACCCAGTACTTC. Residues: CASSLQPGGETQYF. The genes are TRBV7-6 and TRBJ2-5, with 7 bases fitting TRBD2. The CDR3 is 14 residues long. The junction had 4 bases not matched to a gene; V was cut back by 2 bases and J by 4 bases. CDR1 is SGHVS, CDR2 FNYEAQ, per germline.